This record covers a single TCR beta chain. Germline V gene sequence: CDR1 SGHDN, CDR2 FVKESK. This CDR3 spans 19 amino acids. V lost 4 bases to trimming and J lost 0 bases; unmatched junction nucleotides: 14. This entry belongs to a study of blood T cell repertoires in COVID-19. Study background: The United States, Italy and Spain supplied acute and convalescent COVID-19 samples.

Some clones are missing from TCRdb's copy, which holds only in-frame ones; the method was immunoSEQ multiplex PCR. The sample holds around 270,000 clones, approximately 83% seen once. This TCR was sampled from a woman aged 25 to 45 who had recovered from COVID-19. The sequencing input was PBMCs or T cells enriched from blood (not recorded which). V usage is TRBV14 and J usage is TRBJ2-1; 8 bases are shared with TRBD2. The CDR3 is CASSPRRLQRESSYNEQFF. The DNA of the CDR3 is TGTGCCAGCAGCCCGAGGAGGCTCCAGCGGGAGAGCTCCTACAATGAGCAGTTCTTC.